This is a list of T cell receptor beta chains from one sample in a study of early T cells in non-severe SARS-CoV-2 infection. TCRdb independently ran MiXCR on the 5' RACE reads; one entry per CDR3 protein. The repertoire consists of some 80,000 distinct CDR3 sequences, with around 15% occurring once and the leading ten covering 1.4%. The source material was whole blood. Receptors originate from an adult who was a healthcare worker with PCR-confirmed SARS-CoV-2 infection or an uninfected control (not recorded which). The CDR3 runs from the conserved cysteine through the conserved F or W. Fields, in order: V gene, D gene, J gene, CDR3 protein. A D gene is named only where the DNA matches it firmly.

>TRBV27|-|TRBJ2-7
CASSSRGEQYF
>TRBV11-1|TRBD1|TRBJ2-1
CASSLTGGLSYNEQFF
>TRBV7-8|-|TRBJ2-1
CASSSWGNEQFF
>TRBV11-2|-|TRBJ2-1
CASSRSGQQYNEQFF
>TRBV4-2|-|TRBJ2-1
CASSREPQTSNEQFF
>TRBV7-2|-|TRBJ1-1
CASSLTVKYTEAFF
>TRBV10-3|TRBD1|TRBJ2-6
CAISLQGERGSGANVLTF
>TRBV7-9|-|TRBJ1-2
CASSFGNLNYGYTF
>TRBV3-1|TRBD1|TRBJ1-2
CASSQRQGYGYTF
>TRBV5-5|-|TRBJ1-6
CASSSYTSSYNSPLHF
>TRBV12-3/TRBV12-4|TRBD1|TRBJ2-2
CASRIGTGSGELFF
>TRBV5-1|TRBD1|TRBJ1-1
CASSLLGDRDSEAFF
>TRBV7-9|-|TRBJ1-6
CASSLQGGEGSPLHF
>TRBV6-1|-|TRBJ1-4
CASSEQPDVSEKLFF
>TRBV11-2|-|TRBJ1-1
CASSYPITEAFF
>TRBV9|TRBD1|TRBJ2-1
CASSVVGQGNRVMRYNEQFF